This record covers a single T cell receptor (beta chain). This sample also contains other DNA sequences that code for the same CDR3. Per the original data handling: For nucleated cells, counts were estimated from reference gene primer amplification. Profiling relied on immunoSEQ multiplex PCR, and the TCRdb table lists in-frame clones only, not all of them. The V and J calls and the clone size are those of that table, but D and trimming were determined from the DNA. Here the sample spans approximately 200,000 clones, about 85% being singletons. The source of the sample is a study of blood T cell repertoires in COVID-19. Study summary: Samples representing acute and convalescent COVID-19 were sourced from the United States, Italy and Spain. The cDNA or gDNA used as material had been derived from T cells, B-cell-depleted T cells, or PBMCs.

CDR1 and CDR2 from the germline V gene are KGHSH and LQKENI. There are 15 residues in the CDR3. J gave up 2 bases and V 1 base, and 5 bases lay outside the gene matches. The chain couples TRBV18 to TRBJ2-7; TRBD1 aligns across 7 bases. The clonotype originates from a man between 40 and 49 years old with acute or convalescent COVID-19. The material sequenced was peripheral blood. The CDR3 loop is CASSPRGQGAYEQYF. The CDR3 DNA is TGTGCCAGCTCACCACGGGGCCAGGGGGCCTACGAGCAGTACTTC.